These 8 T cell receptor beta chains were all obtained from the same sample, sequenced in a study of untreated major depressive disorder (dated by TCRdb to the late 2010s). Library method: the immunoSEQ multiplex PCR assay. TCRdb holds this immuneACCESS table with in-frame rearrangements only. Some clones are missing; in checked studies, unresolved V genes explain under half, and the rest has no known cause. Recorded for this sample are some 20,000 clones; more than 70% of them occurred a single time. Of the sample, roughly 4.7% is held by the ten largest clones. The sequencing input was CD4+ T cells from PBMCs. Source of these receptors: a woman aged 30 to 39 in good health.

The rearrangement uses TRBV2 and TRBJ2-1; 12 bases match TRBD2. The CDR3 has 21 amino acids. V was pared by 5 bases and J by 4 bases, with 21 bases of the junction left unmatched. Germline-derived CDR1 and CDR2 are SNHLY and FYNNEI. CDR3 sequence (DNA): TGTGCCAGCAGTCCTCCTAGCGGGGGGGGAGCACTTAGTGGATTTTACAATGAGCAGTTCTTC. Its protein is CASSPPSGGGALSGFYNEQFF.

The rearrangement links TRBV5-4 to TRBJ2-3; no definite D call. In germline, CDR1 is SGHNT, CDR2 YYREEE (reference sequence). The CDR3 is made up of 15 amino acids. With 2 bases removed from V and 0 bases from J, the gap between germline ends came to 10 bases. The CDR3 region is CASSFNMGSTDTQYF. CDR3 nucleotide sequence: TGTGCCAGCAGCTTCAATATGGGAAGCACAGATACGCAGTATTTT.

This clone was detected only once. The chain is built from TRBV5-1 and TRBJ1-3; D is uncertain. The CDR3 contains 13 residues. Trimming removed 1 base from V and 4 bases from J, with 6 bases in between. Germline CDR1 reads SGHRS; CDR2 reads YFSETQ. The CDR3: CASSLSIGNTIYF. The CDR3 coding sequence is TGCGCCAGCAGCTTGAGTATAGGAAACACCATATATTTT. The full variable domain, rest sourced from reference TRBV5-1 and TRBJ1-3, is KAGVTQTPRYLIKTRGQQVTLSCSPISGHRSVSWYQQTPGQGLQFLFEYFSETQRNKGNFPGRFSGRQFSNSRSEMNVSTLELGDSALYLCASSLSIGNTIYFGEGSWLTVV.

The chain couples TRBV11-2 to TRBJ1-1, with a weak D call TRBD1 (5 bases). The CDR3 covers 15 residues. In germline, CDR1 is SGHAT, CDR2 FQNNGV. V lost 0 bases to trimming and J lost 6 bases, with 14 bases between them. The CDR3 region has the DNA TGTGCCAGCAGCTTAGATCTAGCGGGGGGGGCTGAAGCTTTCTTT. Translation gives CASSLDLAGGAEAFF.

This clone was seen just once. V gene TRBV28 combines with J gene TRBJ1-5; TRBD1 is a possible D gene (5 bases). This CDR3 comprises 14 residues. The germline V and J ends were trimmed by 2 bases and 7 bases, with 12 bases remaining between them. The germline gives CDR1 MDHEN, CDR2 SYDVKM. The CDR3 sequence: CASSLGQGEQPQHF. The CDR3 nucleotides are TGTGCCAGCAGTTTAGGGCAGGGAGAGCAGCCCCAGCATTTT. The whole variable domain, remainder taken from reference TRBV28 and TRBJ1-5, is DVKVTQSSRYLVKRTGEKVFLECVQDMDHENMFWYRQDPGLGLRLIYFSYDVKMKEKGDIPEGYSVSREKKERFSLILESASTNQTSMYLCASSLGQGEQPQHFGDGTRLSIL.

The V and J genes are TRBV5-1 and TRBJ1-2, with D uncertain. V lost 0 bases, J lost 0 bases, and 9 bases lay in between. This CDR3 is built from 15 residues. The germline V gene has CDR1 SGHRS and CDR2 YFSETQ. CDR3 coding DNA: TGCGCCAGCAGCTTGGAGCGCGGAACTAACTATGGCTACACCTTC. As protein: CASSLERGTNYGYTF.

This chain links TRBV7-8 with TRBJ2-5, with 9 positions matching TRBD1. In germline, CDR1 is SGHVS, CDR2 FQNEAQ. The CDR3 runs to 14 residues. The junction had 0 bases not matched to a gene; V was cut back by 1 base and J by 3 bases. As DNA, the CDR3 is TGTGCCAGCAGCTTAGGACAGGGGGAAGAGACCCAGTACTTC. It encodes CASSLGQGEETQYF.

This sequence joins TRBV30 and TRBJ1-5; no clear D. V dropped 1 base and J dropped 4 bases, with 11 bases sitting between them. The germline V gene has CDR1 GTSNPN and CDR2 SVGIG (reference sequence). The length of the CDR3 is 14 residues. The DNA for the CDR3 is TGTGCCTGGAGTGCCTCCCACAGAAATCAGCCCCAGCATTTT. This codes for CAWSASHRNQPQHF.